This T cell receptor beta chain was profiled in a study of shared clonotypes between healthy human individuals. The study's findings and limits: Owing to a small donor count, the genetic and exposure-history diversity represented was limited.

Unmatched junction bases numbered 5, after V lost 2 bases and J lost 6 bases. The CDR3 is 15 residues long. Germline V gene sequence: CDR1 KGHSH, CDR2 LQKENI. Details on this clone: What it recognizes is unknown.

Profiled with immunoSEQ multiplex PCR; TCRdb holds only in-frame clones, not every one. The sample has about a million clones, about 75% seen once; the top ten hold about 1.4%. Sequencing used memory CD4+ T cells sorted from blood. Subset noted: CD45RA-negative fraction. This sequence was found in a man aged 18 to 30 in good health. The V gene is TRBV18, the J gene TRBJ2-3, with TRBD2 matching 10 bases. The CDR3, as DNA: TGTGCCAGCTCACCAATGCTAGCGGGAGCCGATACGCAGTATTTT. Translated, it gives CASSPMLAGADTQYF.